Below, 20 T cell receptor beta chains from the same sample are listed, as sequenced in a study of shared clonotypes between healthy human individuals. The protocol was immunoSEQ multiplex PCR, while the TCRdb copy is restricted to in-frame clones and leaves out a portion. Here the sample spans approximately 640,000 clones, around 72% being singletons. Material: memory CD4+ T cells sorted from blood. Described subset: CD45RA-negative fraction. These receptors originate from a woman in her twenties or thirties in good health.

The chain carries TRBV9 and TRBJ1-3; D gene unclear. CDR1 is SGDLS and CDR2 is YYNGEE in the germline V gene. There are 15 residues in the CDR3. The ends were cut back, 4 bases at V and 0 bases at J, with 11 bases in the middle. In DNA form, the CDR3 reads TGTGCCAGCAGCACAGACGGTTACTCTGGAAACACCATATATTTT. Protein product: CASSTDGYSGNTIYF.

The chain links TRBV10-3 to TRBJ2-1; perhaps TRBD2 as D (6 bases). CDR3 length: 14 residues. Trimming removed 10 bases at V and 3 bases at J, with 16 bases between. CDR1 ENHRY and CDR2 SYGVKD come from the germline V gene. The CDR3 coding sequence is TGTGCCACCCGCGAGGAGGGTGGCTACAATGAGCAGTTCTTC. Protein product: CATREEGGYNEQFF.

This clone was counted a few times. The chain uses TRBV27 and TRBJ1-2, with a weak D call TRBD1 (6 bases). The CDR3 is 12 residues long. The V gene lost 5 bases and the J gene lost 10 bases, with 14 bases spanning the gap. Germline lookup yields CDR1 MNHEY and CDR2 SMNVEV (reference sequence). The CDR3 here is CASSTGQLPYTF. CDR3 DNA sequence: TGTGCCAGCAGTACTGGACAGCTTCCCTACACCTTC.

J is TRBJ2-7 and V is TRBV7-9; D might be TRBD1 or TRBD2, each matching 5 bases. The CDR3 extends over 14 amino acids. Germline assignment: CDR1 SEHNR and CDR2 FQNEAQ (reference sequence). V shed 5 bases and J shed 2 bases, with 13 bases lying between them. The chain's CDR3 is CASSQRDAPYEQYF. The CDR3 DNA reads as TGTGCCAGCAGCCAACGGGACGCGCCCTACGAGCAGTACTTC.

The J gene is TRBJ2-1, the V gene TRBV29-1, with D unresolved. The CDR3 has 10 amino acids. The germline V gene has CDR1 SQVTM and CDR2 ANQGSEA. The V and J ends lost 6 bases and 10 bases respectively, with 10 bases between them. For the CDR3, the DNA is TGCAGCGTCGCCAACTCGGAGCAGTTCTTC. This gives the protein CSVANSEQFF.

The J gene is TRBJ1-2, the V gene TRBV5-4; no clear D gene. CDR1 is SGHNT, CDR2 YYREEE, per germline (reference sequence). The V and J ends lost 4 bases and 0 bases respectively, with 16 bases between them. The CDR3 is made up of 16 amino acids. This CDR3 is CASSLGGAAPNYGYTF. The CDR3, as DNA: TGTGCCAGCAGCCTCGGCGGCGCGGCCCCTAACTATGGCTACACCTTC.

J is TRBJ1-1 and V is TRBV10-3; 12 nucleotides match TRBD1. CDR1 and CDR2 (germline): ENHRY, SYGVKD. After removal of 10 bases from V and 1 base from J, the junction contained 10 bases not matched to a gene. The CDR3 is 16 residues long. CDR3 sequence (DNA): TGTGCCACCACCGGGACAGGGGGCGAGTGGAACACTGAAGCTTTCTTT. It codes for CATTGTGGEWNTEAFF.

The genes are TRBV28 and TRBJ2-3; no definite D call. CDR1 and CDR2 from the germline V gene are MDHEN and SYDVKM. The CDR3 covers 13 residues. Trimming stripped 6 bases from V and 2 bases from J, with 9 bases between. CDR3: CASRPEHTDTQYF. The CDR3 bases are TGTGCCAGCAGGCCCGAGCACACAGATACGCAGTATTTT.

The gene calls are TRBV19 and TRBJ1-3, with D maybe TRBD1 (5 bases). This CDR3 comprises 16 residues. V was cut by 5 bases and J by 0 bases, with 14 bases left in between. Germline V gene sequence: CDR1 LNHDA, CDR2 SQIVND (reference sequence). The CDR3 nucleotides are TGTGCCAGTAGTGCCTTCGGGGGGAGCTCTGGAAACACCATATATTTT. Protein sequence: CASSAFGGSSGNTIYF.

This chain joins TRBV30 and TRBJ2-1; maybe TRBD2 (5 bases). CDR3 length equals 15 residues. Deletions cut 3 bases from V and 4 bases from J, with 16 bases between. Germline assignment: CDR1 GTSNPN and CDR2 SVGIG (reference sequence). CDR3 protein: CAWRKFRADYNEQFF. CDR3 bases: TGTGCCTGGAGGAAGTTTAGAGCGGATTACAATGAGCAGTTCTTC.

This clone has a handful of counts. V is TRBV7-6 and J is TRBJ2-5, with 9 bases lining up with TRBD1. The J segment lost 5 bases and the V segment lost 4 bases, leaving 8 bases of the junction unmatched. Germline CDR1 is SGHVS and CDR2 is FNYEAQ. The CDR3 spans 15 residues. The CDR3 region is CASSSIKGTGETQYF. The CDR3 coding sequence is TGTGCCAGCAGCTCGATAAAAGGGACAGGGGAGACCCAGTACTTC.

V and J are TRBV6-5 and TRBJ2-7, with D hard to call. V shed 6 bases and J shed 7 bases, with 10 bases lying between them. CDR3 length: 11 amino acids. CDR1 is MNHEY and CDR2 is SVGAGI in the germline V gene. In nucleotides, the CDR3 is TGTGCCAGCAGCGACCGATGGGAGCAGTACTTC. Amino acid sequence: CASSDRWEQYF.

The chain has TRBV10-2 and TRBJ1-2; TRBD1 matches 9 bases. Trimming cost V 3 bases and J 4 bases; bases outside gene matches: 3. From germline, CDR1 is WSHSY and CDR2 SAAADI. The CDR3 contains 14 residues. The CDR3 sequence is CASSEGTGIYGYTF. CDR3 bases: TGCGCCAGCAGTGAAGGGACAGGGATCTATGGCTACACCTTC.

Only one count was recorded for this clone. In DNA form, the CDR3 reads TGCGCCAGCAGCTACGACAGGGCCTCCGGGGAGCTGTTTTTT. This gives the protein CASSYDRASGELFF. The rearrangement joins TRBV5-1 to TRBJ2-2, with 7 bases aligning to TRBD1. With 3 bases clipped from V and 6 bases from J, the junction kept 5 bases outside the gene matches. Per the germline V gene, CDR1 is SGHRS and CDR2 is YFSETQ. The length of the CDR3 is 14 residues.

Written as DNA, the CDR3 is TGTGCCAGCAGCCAGACGGGTTCTGGAAACACCATATATTTT. This gives the protein CASSQTGSGNTIYF. The chain uses TRBV9 and TRBJ1-3; D gene unclear. The CDR3 spans 14 residues. The ends were cut back, 4 bases at V and 1 base at J, with 9 bases in the middle. Germline values: CDR1 SGDLS, CDR2 YYNGEE. Filled out from reference TRBV9 and TRBJ1-3, the complete variable domain reads DSGVTQTPKHLITATGQRVTLRCSPRSGDLSVYWYQQSLDQGLQFLIQYYNGEERAKGNILERFSAQQFPDLHSELNLSSLELGDSALYFCASSQTGSGNTIYFGEGSWLTVV.

The chain has TRBV7-2 and TRBJ2-7; 8 nucleotides line up with TRBD2. The germline V gene encodes CDR1 SGHTA and CDR2 FQGNSA. V lost 5 bases to trimming and J lost 2 bases; unmatched junction nucleotides: 5. This CDR3 contains 14 residues. CDR3 sequence (DNA): TGTGCCAGCAGCCCCGTAGCGGGGCCCTACGAGCAGTACTTC. This translates into CASSPVAGPYEQYF. Variable domain in full (rest from reference TRBV7-2 and TRBJ2-7): GAGVSQSPSNKVTEKGKDVELRCDPISGHTALYWYRQSLGQGLEFLIYFQGNSAPDKSGLPSDRFSAERTGGSVSTLTIQRTQQEDSAVYLCASSPVAGPYEQYFGPGTRLTVT.

The V gene is TRBV28, the J gene TRBJ2-1; D is possibly TRBD1 (6 bases). The germline gives CDR1 MDHEN, CDR2 SYDVKM. V was shortened by 7 bases and J by 7 bases, with 17 bases between the two germline ends. The CDR3 runs 14 residues. CDR3 residues: CASTTQGRKNEQFF. The CDR3 DNA reads as TGTGCCAGCACCACACAGGGTAGGAAAAATGAGCAGTTCTTC.

This sequence joins TRBV5-1 and TRBJ2-5; no definite D call. V was trimmed by 0 bases and J by 5 bases, leaving 17 bases between them. The CDR3 sequence is 16 residues long. Germline values: CDR1 SGHRS, CDR2 YFSETQ. CDR3: CASSLEGFLTRETQYF. In DNA, the CDR3 is TGCGCCAGCAGCTTGGAAGGCTTCTTAACCCGGGAGACCCAGTACTTC.

The V and J genes are TRBV2 and TRBJ2-2; D gene uncertain. This CDR3 is 13 amino acids long. The ends were cut back, 7 bases at V and 6 bases at J, with 12 bases in the middle. The V gene's germline CDR1 is SNHLY and CDR2 FYNNEI. CDR3 sequence reads: CASKVPGPGELFF. For the CDR3, the DNA is TGTGCCAGCAAGGTACCCGGGCCCGGGGAGCTGTTTTTT.

As regards this clone: Only one base separates this from a far larger clonotype, so it likely reflects a read error. The J gene is TRBJ2-5, the V gene TRBV11-2; D is uncertain. The V end was cut by 1 base, the J end by 0 bases, with 3 bases between. This CDR3 has 13 amino acids. The germline V gene encodes CDR1 SGHAT and CDR2 FQNNGV. This chain's CDR3 is CASSLGYQETQYF. DNA of the CDR3: TGTGCCAGCAGCTTAGGGTACCAAGAGACCCAGTACTTC. Full variable domain (missing parts from reference TRBV11-2 and TRBJ2-5): EAGVAQSPRYKIIEKRQSVAFWCNPISGHATLYWYQQILGQGPKLLIQFQNNGVVDDSQLPKDRFSAERLKGVDSTLKIQPAKLEDSAVYLCASSLGYQETQYFGPGTRLLVL.